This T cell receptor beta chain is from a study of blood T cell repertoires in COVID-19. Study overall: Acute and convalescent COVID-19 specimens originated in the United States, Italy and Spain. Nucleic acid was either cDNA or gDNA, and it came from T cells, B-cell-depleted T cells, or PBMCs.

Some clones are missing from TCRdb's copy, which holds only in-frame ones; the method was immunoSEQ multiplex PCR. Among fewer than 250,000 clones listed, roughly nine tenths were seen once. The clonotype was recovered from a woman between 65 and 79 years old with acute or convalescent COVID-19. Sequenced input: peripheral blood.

CDR3 sequence (DNA): TGTGCCAGCAGTAGAACAGGGGGCCTCACTGAAGCTTTCTTT. This translates into CASSRTGGLTEAFF. This chain joins TRBV6-4 and TRBJ1-1, with TRBD1 matching over 9 bases. Per the germline V gene, CDR1 is MRHNA and CDR2 is SNTAGT. The ends lost 5 bases at V and 4 bases at J; junction bases unmatched: 5. The CDR3 consists of 14 residues.